The T cell receptor beta chain under discussion was sequenced for a study of cytomegalovirus exposure and HLA in healthy donors. Background on the study: Tens of millions of unique TCRs from HLA-typed donors made up an early data release. Points from the study as a whole: An analysis was carried out later, and it reportedly showed fewer N-insertions in an Asian-associated ancestry cluster than the roughly 700-donor mean.

The PCR ran on 60 Vbeta and 13 Jbeta primers. The repertoire was sequenced with immunoSEQ multiplex PCR; TCRdb's copy has only in-frame clones and lacks some. The sample gives about 150,000 clones, roughly 80% of which show up once; approximately 3% is in the top ten. The CDR3 runs 14 residues. Trimming left V 3 bases short and J 0 bases short, with 9 bases between. Germline V gene data show CDR1 as MDHEN and CDR2 as SYDVKM. Turning to this clone: Its target is unknown.

The sequencing sample was made of PBMCs. This TCR derives from a male donor in good health and CMV-seronegative. The chain links TRBV28 to TRBJ2-7, with D perhaps matching TRBD1 (5 bases). The CDR3 loop is CASSFQGFSYEQYF. The DNA of the CDR3 is TGTGCCAGCAGTTTCCAGGGATTCTCCTACGAGCAGTACTTC. Filled out from reference TRBV28 and TRBJ2-7, the complete variable domain reads DVKVTQSSRYLVKRTGEKVFLECVQDMDHENMFWYRQDPGLGLRLIYFSYDVKMKEKGDIPEGYSVSREKKERFSLILESASTNQTSMYLCASSFQGFSYEQYFGPGTRLTVT.